These 4 T cell receptor beta chains were all obtained from the same sample, sequenced in a study of CD8 T cells in Susac syndrome. cDNA came from approximately 0.5 to 1 ug RNA primed by random hexamers. MiXCR, applied by TCRdb to the immunoSEQ multiplex PCR reads, yields one record per CDR3 protein. Of over 150,000 distinct CDR3 sequences in the sample, just under 95% were seen once. Sequencing input: CD4+ T cells from PBMCs. These receptors all come from a human donor with Susac syndrome.

The chain couples TRBV4-2 to TRBJ1-1, with D unresolved. CDR1 LGHNA and CDR2 YNFKEQ come from the germline V gene. The ends were cut back, 4 bases at V and 1 base at J, with 13 bases in the middle. The CDR3 spans 15 residues. The CDR3 spells CASSPTGLTNTEAFF. CDR3 nucleotide sequence: TGTGCCAGCAGCCCTACCGGACTGACGAACACTGAAGCTTTCTTT.

This clonotype has a single count. The chain uses TRBV15 and TRBJ1-2; D gene ambiguous. The V gene lost 4 bases and the J gene lost 6 bases, with 12 bases spanning the gap. This CDR3 has 13 residues. Germline CDR1 is LNHNV and CDR2 is YYDKDF (reference sequence). The CDR3 nucleotides are TGTGCCACCAGCACCCGGTCGAAGGATGGCTACACCTTC. Translating gives CATSTRSKDGYTF.

The V gene is TRBV12-5, the J gene TRBJ2-2; D ambiguous. The CDR3 totals 13 residues. Per the germline V gene, CDR1 is LGHNT and CDR2 is FRNRAP. V was trimmed by 6 bases and J by 7 bases, leaving 12 bases between them. The CDR3 nucleotides read TGTGCTAGTGGACACCAGCTCGGCGGGGAGCTGTTTTTT. It yields the protein CASGHQLGGELFF.

V gene TRBV6-2 or TRBV6-3 combines with J gene TRBJ2-1; possible D gene TRBD2, 5 bases. Per germline, CDR1 MNHEY and CDR2 SVGEGT. CDR3 length: 14 residues. V shed 7 bases and J shed 9 bases, with 19 bases lying between them. The DNA of the CDR3 is TGTGCCAGCAACCCGGGAAGTCAACCCGGTGAGCAGTTCTTC. Encoded protein: CASNPGSQPGEQFF.